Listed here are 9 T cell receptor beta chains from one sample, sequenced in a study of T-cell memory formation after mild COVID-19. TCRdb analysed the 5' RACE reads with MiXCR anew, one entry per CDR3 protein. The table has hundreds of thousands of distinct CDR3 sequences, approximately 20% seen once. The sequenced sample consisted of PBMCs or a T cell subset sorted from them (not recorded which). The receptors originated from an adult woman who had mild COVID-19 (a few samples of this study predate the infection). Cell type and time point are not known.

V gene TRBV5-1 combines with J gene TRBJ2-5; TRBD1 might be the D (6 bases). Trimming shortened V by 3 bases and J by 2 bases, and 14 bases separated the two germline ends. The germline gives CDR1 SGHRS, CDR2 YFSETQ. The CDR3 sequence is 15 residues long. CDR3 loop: CASSSQTGIQETQYF. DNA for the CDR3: TGCGCCAGCAGCTCGCAGACAGGAATACAAGAGACCCAGTACTTC.

CDR3 residues: CSARSGLAGSEQYF. In nucleotides, the CDR3 is TGCAGCGCCCGGAGCGGTTTAGCGGGAAGCGAGCAGTACTTC. This sequence joins TRBV29-1 and TRBJ2-7; the match to TRBD2 covers 8 bases. The CDR3 covers 14 residues. V was clipped by 7 bases and J by 6 bases; unmatched bases: 14. Germline V gene lookup returns CDR1 SQVTM and CDR2 ANQGSEA.

The CDR3 DNA sequence: TGTGCCAGCAGCTTAGTTGGCCTAGCGGGGGGCTTCCTCACAGATACGCAGTATTTT. Amino acids: CASSLVGLAGGFLTDTQYF. The chain has TRBV7-8 and TRBJ2-3; 11 bases match TRBD2. Germline V gene data show CDR1 as SGHVS and CDR2 as FQNEAQ. CDR3 size: 19 residues. The junction had 11 bases not matched to a gene; V was cut back by 1 base and J by 2 bases.

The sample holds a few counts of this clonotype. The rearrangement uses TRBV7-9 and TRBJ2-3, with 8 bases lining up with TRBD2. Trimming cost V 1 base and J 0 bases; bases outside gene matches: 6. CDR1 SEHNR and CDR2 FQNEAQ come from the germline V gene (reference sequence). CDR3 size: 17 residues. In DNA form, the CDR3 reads TGTGCCAGCAGCTTAGGGACTAGCAACCCTAGCACAGATACGCAGTATTTT. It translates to CASSLGTSNPSTDTQYF.

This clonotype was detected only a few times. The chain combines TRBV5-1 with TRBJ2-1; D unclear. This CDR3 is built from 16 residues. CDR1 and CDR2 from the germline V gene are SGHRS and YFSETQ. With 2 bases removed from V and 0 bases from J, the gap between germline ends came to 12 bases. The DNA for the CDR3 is TGCGCCAGCAGCTTCCCCGGCCATAGCTCCTACAATGAGCAGTTCTTC. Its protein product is CASSFPGHSSYNEQFF.

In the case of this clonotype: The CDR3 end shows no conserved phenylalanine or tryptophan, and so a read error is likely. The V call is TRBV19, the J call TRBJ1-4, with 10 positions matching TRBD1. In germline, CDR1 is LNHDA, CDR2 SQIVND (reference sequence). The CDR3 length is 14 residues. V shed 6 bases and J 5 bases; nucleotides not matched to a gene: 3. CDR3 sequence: CASRQGQGNEKLFI. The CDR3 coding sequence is TGTGCCAGTAGACAGGGACAGGGGAATGAAAAACTGTTTATT.

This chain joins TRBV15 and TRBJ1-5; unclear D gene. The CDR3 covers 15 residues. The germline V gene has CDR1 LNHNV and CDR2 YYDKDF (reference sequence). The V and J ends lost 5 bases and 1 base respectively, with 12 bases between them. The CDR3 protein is CATSGGKASNQPQHF. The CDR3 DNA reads TGTGCCACCAGCGGCGGCAAGGCGAGCAATCAGCCCCAGCATTTT.

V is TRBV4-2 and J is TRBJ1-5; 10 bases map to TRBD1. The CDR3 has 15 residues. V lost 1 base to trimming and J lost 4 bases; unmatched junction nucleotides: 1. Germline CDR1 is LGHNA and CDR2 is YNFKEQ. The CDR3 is CASSQGDRGNQPQHF. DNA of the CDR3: TGTGCCAGCAGCCAAGGGGACAGGGGAAATCAGCCCCAGCATTTT.

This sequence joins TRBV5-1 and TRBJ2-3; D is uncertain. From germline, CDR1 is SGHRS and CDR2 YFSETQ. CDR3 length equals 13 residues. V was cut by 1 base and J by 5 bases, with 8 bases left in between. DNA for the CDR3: TGCGCCAGCAGCTTGATCTCCCAAGATACGCAGTATTTT. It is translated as CASSLISQDTQYF.